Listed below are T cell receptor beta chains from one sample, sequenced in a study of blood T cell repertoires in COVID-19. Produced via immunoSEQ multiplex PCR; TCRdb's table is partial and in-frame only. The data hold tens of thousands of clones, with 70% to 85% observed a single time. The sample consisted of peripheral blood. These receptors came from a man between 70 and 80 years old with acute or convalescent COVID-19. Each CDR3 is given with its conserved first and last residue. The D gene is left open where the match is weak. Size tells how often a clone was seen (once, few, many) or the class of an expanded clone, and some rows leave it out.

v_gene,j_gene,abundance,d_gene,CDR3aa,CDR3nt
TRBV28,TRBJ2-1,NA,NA,CASTGRSYNEQFF,TGTGCCAGCACTGGCCGCTCCTACAATGAGCAGTTCTTC
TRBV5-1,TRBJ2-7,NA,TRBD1,CASSWDRRNSYEQYF,TGCGCCAGCAGTTGGGACAGGCGGAACTCCTACGAGCAGTACTTC
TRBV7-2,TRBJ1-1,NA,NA,CASSPAVGEAFF,TGTGCCAGCAGCCCAGCGGTGGGGGAAGCTTTCTTT
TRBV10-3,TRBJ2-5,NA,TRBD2,CAIGSGGGQETQYF,TGTGCCATCGGTAGCGGGGGAGGCCAAGAGACCCAGTACTTC
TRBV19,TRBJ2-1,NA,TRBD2,CASRTGGLVNEQFF,TGTGCCAGTCGGACGGGGGGGCTTGTAAATGAGCAGTTCTTC
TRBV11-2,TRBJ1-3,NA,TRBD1,CASSRSLGDSSGNTIYF,TGTGCCAGCAGCCGAAGCCTGGGGGACAGCTCTGGAAACACCATATATTTT
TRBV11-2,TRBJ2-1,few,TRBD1,CASTLTGTVIYNEQFF,TGTGCCAGCACACTAACCGGGACAGTGATCTACAATGAGCAGTTCTTC
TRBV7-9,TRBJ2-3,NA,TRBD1,CASSHLPGQGTDTQYF,TGTGCCAGCAGCCACCTCCCGGGACAGGGGACAGATACGCAGTATTTT
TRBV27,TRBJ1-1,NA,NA,CASSPPDTNGHTEAFF,TGTGCCAGCAGTCCACCGGACACCAACGGCCACACTGAAGCTTTCTTT
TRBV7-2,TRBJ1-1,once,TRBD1,CASSIRGFRNTEAFF,TGTGCCAGCAGCATCAGGGGGTTCAGGAACACTGAAGCTTTCTTT
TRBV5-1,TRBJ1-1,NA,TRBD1,CASSLVLSGTGTEAFF,TGCGCCAGCAGCTTAGTACTATCCGGGACAGGGACTGAAGCTTTCTTT
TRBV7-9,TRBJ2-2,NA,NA,CASTPRGGATGELFF,TGTGCCAGCACCCCAAGGGGGGGGGCCACCGGGGAGCTGTTTTTT
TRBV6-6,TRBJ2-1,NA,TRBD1,CASRPGQGNEQFF,TGTGCCAGCAGACCGGGACAGGGTAATGAGCAGTTCTTC
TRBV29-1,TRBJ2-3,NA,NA,CSVGLSTDTQYF,TGCAGCGTTGGACTTAGCACAGATACGCAGTATTTT
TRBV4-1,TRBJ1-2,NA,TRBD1,CASSPGQPNYGYTF,TGCGCCAGCAGCCCGGGACAGCCTAACTATGGCTACACCTTC
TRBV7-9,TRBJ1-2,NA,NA,CASSPTTRGNGYTF,TGTGCCAGCAGCCCGACGACAAGGGGTAATGGCTACACCTTC
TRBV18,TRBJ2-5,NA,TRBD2,CASSPRGLAGGETQYF,TGTGCCAGCTCACCCCGGGGACTAGCGGGAGGAGAGACCCAGTACTTC
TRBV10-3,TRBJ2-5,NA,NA,CASRRVPRETQYF,TGTGCCTCCCGTCGGGTTCCTCGAGAGACCCAGTACTTC
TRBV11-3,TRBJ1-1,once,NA,CASSPRQNTEAFF,TGTGCCAGCAGCCCCCGACAGAACACTGAAGCTTTCTTT
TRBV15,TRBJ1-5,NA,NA,CATSFGGSNQPQHF,TGTGCCACCAGCTTTGGGGGGAGCAATCAGCCCCAGCATTTT
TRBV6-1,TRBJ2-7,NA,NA,CASSEAGGRDYEQYF,TGTGCCAGCAGTGAAGCAGGGGGAAGAGATTATGAGCAGTACTTC
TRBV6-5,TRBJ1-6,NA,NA,CASSYGHVANSPLHF,TGTGCCAGCAGTTACGGACATGTAGCTAATTCACCCCTCCACTTT
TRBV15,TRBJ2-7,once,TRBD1,CATSRGTGSSYEQYF,TGTGCCACCAGCAGGGGGACAGGGAGCTCCTACGAGCAGTACTTC
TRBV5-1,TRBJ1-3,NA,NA,CASSLAGGDRGNTIYF,TGCGCCAGCAGCTTGGCCGGGGGTGACCGTGGAAACACCATATATTTT
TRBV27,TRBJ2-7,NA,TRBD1,CASSLSGQGGNYEQYF,TGTGCCAGCAGTTTATCCGGACAGGGAGGAAACTACGAGCAGTACTTC
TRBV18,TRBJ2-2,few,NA,CASSPRSAANTGELFF,TGTGCCAGCTCACCACGAAGCGCGGCGAACACCGGGGAGCTGTTTTTT
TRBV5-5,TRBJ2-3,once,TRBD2,CASSGLAGMGTDTQYF,TGTGCCAGCAGCGGATTAGCGGGGATGGGCACAGATACGCAGTATTTT
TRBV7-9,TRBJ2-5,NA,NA,CASSPTTGLQETQYF,TGTGCCAGCAGCCCGACGACAGGATTACAAGAGACCCAGTACTTC
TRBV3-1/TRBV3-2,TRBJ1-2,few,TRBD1,CASSQTGASSGYTF,TGTGCCAGCAGCCAAACAGGGGCCTCTTCGGGCTACACCTTC
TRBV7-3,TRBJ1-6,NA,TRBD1,CASSLTGGEGSPLHF,TGTGCCAGCAGCTTGACAGGGGGGGAAGGTTCACCCCTCCACTTT
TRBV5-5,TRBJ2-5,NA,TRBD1,CASSRGTGPFETQYF,TGTGCCAGCAGCCGAGGGACAGGGCCTTTTGAGACCCAGTACTTC
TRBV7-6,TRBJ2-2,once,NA,CASSPLSGGTGELFF,TGTGCCAGCAGCCCCCTTAGCGGAGGGACCGGGGAGCTGTTTTTT
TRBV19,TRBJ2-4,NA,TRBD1,CASSIRGRNIQYF,TGTGCCAGTAGTATCAGGGGGCGAAACATTCAGTACTTC
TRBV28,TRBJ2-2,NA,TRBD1,CASSLGQGNAGELFF,TGTGCCAGCAGTCTGGGACAGGGGAACGCCGGGGAGCTGTTTTTT
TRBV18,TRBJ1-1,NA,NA,CASSLQGTDEAFF,TGTGCCAGCTCACTTCAGGGGACCGATGAAGCTTTCTTT
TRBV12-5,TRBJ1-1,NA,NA,CASGLTQSGFTEAFF,TGTGCTAGTGGTTTGACTCAATCCGGTTTCACTGAAGCTTTCTTT
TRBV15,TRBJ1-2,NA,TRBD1,CATSSGDRVNYGYTF,TGTGCCACCAGCAGCGGGGACAGGGTGAACTATGGCTACACCTTC
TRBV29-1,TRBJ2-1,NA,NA,CSAGDGNEQFF,TGCAGCGCCGGGGATGGCAATGAGCAGTTCTTC
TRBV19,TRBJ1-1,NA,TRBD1,CASRQDRWNTEAFF,TGTGCCAGTAGACAGGACAGGTGGAACACTGAAGCTTTCTTT
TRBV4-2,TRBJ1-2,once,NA,CASSQEATAPVLGYTF,TGTGCCAGCAGCCAAGAGGCAACAGCCCCTGTTCTTGGCTACACCTTC
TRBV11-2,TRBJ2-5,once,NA,CASSLGLQGKTQYF,TGTGCCAGCAGCCTGGGTTTGCAGGGCAAGACCCAGTACTTC
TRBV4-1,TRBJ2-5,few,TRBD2,CASSQSSGGRETQYF,TGCGCCAGCAGCCAGAGTAGCGGGGGGCGAGAGACCCAGTACTTC
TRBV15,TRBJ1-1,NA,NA,CATSVSGLNTEAFF,TGTGCCACCAGCGTATCGGGATTGAACACTGAAGCTTTCTTT
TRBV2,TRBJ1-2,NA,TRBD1,CASSRDSLYGYTF,TGTGCCAGCAGCCGGGACAGCCTCTATGGCTACACCTTC
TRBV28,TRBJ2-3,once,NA,CASSFLLGPAGVTEGASTDTQYF,TGTGCCAGCAGTTTTCTACTGGGGCCCGCTGGAGTTACGGAAGGGGCCAGCACAGATACGCAGTATTTT
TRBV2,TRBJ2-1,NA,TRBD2,CASRSGLADNEQFF,TGTGCCAGCAGATCGGGACTAGCGGACAATGAGCAGTTCTTC
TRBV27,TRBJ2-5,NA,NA,CASRPGESETQYF,TGTGCCAGCAGGCCCGGGGAATCGGAGACCCAGTACTTC
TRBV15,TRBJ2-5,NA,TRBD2,CATSRDNRGGETQYF,TGTGCCACCAGCAGAGATAACCGGGGGGGAGAGACCCAGTACTTC
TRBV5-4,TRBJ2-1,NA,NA,CASSWALQNLYNEQFF,TGTGCCAGCAGCTGGGCTTTACAGAACCTCTACAATGAGCAGTTCTTC
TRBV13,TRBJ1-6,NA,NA,CASSLELNSPLHF,TGTGCCAGCAGCTTAGAGCTGAATTCACCCCTCCACTTT
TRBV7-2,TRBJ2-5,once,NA,CASRPTGLETQYF,TGTGCCAGCAGACCAACAGGGCTGGAGACCCAGTACTTC